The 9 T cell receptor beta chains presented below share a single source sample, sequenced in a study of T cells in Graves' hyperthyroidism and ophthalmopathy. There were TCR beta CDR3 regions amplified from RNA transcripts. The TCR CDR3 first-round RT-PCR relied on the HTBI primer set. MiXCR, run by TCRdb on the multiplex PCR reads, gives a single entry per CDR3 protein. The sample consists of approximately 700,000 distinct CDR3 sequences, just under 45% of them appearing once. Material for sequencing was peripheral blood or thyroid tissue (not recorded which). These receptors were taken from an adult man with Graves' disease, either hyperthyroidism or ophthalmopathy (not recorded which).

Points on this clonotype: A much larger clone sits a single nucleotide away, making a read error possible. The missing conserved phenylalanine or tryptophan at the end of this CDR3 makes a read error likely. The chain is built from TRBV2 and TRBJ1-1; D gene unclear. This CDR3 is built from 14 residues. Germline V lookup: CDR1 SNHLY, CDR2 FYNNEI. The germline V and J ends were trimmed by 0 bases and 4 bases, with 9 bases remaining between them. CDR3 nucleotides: TGTGCCAGCAGTGAAGCGGTCAGAGGCACTGAAGCTTTCGTT. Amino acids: CASSEAVRGTEAFV.

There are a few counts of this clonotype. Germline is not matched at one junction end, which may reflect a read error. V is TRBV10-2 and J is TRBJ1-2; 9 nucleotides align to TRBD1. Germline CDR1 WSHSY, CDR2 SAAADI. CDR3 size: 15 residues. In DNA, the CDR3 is TGTGCCAGCAGCCTGCGGACAGGGGATAACTATGGCTACACCTTC. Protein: CASSLRTGDNYGYTF.

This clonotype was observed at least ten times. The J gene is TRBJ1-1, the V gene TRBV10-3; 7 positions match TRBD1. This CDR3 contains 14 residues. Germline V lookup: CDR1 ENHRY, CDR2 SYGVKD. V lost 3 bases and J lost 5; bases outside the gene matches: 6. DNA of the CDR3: TGTGCCATCAGTGATATGGGACAGATGACTGAAGCTTTCTTT. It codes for CAISDMGQMTEAFF.

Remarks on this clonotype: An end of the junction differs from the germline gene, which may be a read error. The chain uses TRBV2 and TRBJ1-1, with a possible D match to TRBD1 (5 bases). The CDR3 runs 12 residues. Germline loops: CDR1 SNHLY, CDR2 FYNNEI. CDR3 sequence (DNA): TGTGTCAGCAGTGAAGACGGGGGGACGGCTTTCTTT. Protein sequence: CVSSEDGGTAFF.

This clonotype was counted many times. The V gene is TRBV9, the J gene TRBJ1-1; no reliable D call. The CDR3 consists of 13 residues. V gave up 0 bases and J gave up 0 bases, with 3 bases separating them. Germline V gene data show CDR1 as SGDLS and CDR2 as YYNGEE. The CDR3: CASSVALNTEAFF. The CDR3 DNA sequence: TGTGCCAGCAGCGTAGCTTTGAACACTGAAGCTTTCTTT.

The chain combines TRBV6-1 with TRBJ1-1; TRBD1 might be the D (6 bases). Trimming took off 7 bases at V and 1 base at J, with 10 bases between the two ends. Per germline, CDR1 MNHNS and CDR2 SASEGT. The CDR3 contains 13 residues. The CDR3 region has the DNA TGTGCCAGCATGAGGGGGTGGAACACTGAAGCTTTCTTT. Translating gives CASMRGWNTEAFF.

The CDR3 DNA is TGTGCCAGCAGCTCTAGTACAGTTTCCTACGAGCAGTACTTC. Translated: CASSSSTVSYEQYF. This sequence joins TRBV9 and TRBJ2-7; D is unresolved. Trimming took 4 bases from V and 1 from J, leaving 12 bases between them. Germline CDR1 and CDR2: SGDLS and YYNGEE. CDR3 size: 14 residues.

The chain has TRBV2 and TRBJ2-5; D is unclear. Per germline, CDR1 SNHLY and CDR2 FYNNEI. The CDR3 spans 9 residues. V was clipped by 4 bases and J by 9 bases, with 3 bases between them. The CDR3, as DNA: TGTGCCAGCAGTGGGCCCCAGTACTTC. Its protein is CASSGPQYF.

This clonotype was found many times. CDR3 DNA: TGTGCCAGCAGCGTAGGATCGGGGGGTAATTCACCCCTCCACTTT. This codes for CASSVGSGGNSPLHF. This sequence joins TRBV9 and TRBJ1-6, with D possibly TRBD1 on 5 matching bases. CDR3 length equals 15 residues. CDR1 SGDLS and CDR2 YYNGEE come from the germline V gene. The V gene lost 0 bases and the J gene lost 6 bases, with 10 bases spanning the gap.